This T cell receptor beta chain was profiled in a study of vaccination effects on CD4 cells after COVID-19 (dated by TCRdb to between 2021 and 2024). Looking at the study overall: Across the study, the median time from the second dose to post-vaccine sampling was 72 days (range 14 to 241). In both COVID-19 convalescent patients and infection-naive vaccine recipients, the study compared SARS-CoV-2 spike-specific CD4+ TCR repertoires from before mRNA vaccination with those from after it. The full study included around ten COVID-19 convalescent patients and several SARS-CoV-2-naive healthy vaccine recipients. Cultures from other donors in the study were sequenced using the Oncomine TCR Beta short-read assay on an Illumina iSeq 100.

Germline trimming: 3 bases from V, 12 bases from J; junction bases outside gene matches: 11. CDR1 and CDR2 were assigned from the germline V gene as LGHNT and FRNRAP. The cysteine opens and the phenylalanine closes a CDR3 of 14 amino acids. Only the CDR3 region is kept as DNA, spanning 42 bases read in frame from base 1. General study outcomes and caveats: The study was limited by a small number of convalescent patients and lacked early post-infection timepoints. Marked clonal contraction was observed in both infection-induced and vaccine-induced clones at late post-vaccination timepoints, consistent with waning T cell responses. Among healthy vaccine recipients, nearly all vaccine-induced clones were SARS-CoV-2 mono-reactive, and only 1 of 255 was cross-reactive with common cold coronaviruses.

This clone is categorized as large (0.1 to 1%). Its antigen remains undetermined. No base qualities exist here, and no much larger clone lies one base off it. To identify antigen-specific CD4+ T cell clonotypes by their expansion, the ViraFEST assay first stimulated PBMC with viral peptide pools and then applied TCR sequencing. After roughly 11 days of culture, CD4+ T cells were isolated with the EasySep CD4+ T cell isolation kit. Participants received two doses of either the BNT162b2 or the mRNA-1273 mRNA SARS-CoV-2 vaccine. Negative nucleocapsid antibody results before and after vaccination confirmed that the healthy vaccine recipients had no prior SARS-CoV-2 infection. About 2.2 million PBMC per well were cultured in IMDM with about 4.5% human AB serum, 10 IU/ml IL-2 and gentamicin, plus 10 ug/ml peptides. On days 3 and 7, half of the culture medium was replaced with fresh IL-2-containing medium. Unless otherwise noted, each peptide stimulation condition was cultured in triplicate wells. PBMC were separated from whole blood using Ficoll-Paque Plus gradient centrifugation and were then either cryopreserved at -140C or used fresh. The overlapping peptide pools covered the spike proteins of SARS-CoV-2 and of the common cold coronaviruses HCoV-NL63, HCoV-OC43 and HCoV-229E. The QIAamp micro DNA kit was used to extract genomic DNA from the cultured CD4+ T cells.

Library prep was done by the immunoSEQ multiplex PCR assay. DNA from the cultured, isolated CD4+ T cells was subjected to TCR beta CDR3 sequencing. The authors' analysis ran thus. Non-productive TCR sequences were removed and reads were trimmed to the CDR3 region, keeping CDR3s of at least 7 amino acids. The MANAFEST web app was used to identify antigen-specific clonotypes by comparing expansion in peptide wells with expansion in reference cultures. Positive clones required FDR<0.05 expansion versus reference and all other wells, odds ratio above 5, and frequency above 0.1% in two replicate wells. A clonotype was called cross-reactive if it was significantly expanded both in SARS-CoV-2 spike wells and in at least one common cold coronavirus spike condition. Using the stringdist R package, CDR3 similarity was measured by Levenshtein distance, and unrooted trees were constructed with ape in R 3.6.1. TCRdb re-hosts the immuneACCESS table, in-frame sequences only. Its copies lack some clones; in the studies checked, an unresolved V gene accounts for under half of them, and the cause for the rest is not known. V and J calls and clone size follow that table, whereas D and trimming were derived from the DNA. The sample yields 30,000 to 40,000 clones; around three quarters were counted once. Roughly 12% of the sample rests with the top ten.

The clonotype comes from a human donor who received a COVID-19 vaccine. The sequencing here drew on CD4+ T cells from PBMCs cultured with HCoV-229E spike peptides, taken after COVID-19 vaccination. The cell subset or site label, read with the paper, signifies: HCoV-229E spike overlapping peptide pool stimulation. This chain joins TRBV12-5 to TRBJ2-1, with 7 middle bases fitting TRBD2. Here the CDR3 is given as CASGFLEGGPGQFF. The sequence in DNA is TGTGCTAGTGGTTTTTTGGAGGGAGGGCCTGGGCAGTTCTTC.